Below, one TCR beta chain is given with its context. These data originate in a study of CD8 T cells in Susac syndrome. TEMRA cells were enriched by FACS, while CD8+ and CD4+ T cells were obtained through a negative isolation that was performed magnetically. Random hexamers were used to reverse transcribe the RNA input (about 0.5 to 1 ug). TCRdb fed the immunoSEQ multiplex PCR reads into MiXCR, producing one record per CDR3 protein. The sample includes 100,000 to 150,000 distinct CDR3 sequences, more than 90% seen only once; the top ten take roughly 0.091%. The CDR3 consists of 15 residues. With V trimmed by 3 bases and J by 1 base, 3 bases remained unmatched. The germline V gene encodes CDR1 KGHSH and CDR2 LQKENI.

J is TRBJ1-1 and V is TRBV18, with TRBD1 matching 9 bases. This clonotype was obtained from a human donor in good health. The sequencing sample was made of CD4+ T cells from PBMCs. The DNA of the CDR3 is TGTGCCAGCTCACCGGGGACAGGGAGGAACACTGAAGCTTTCTTT. As protein: CASSPGTGRNTEAFF.